This TCR beta chain was identified in a study of T cell repertoires in cytomegalovirus infection. One entry per CDR3 protein, called by TCRdb with MiXCR from the reads. Here the sample spans about 85,000 distinct CDR3 sequences, about half being singletons. As to this clonotype: The target antigen is unknown.

Germline V gives CDR1 MDHEN, CDR2 SYDVKM. The CDR3 sequence is 14 residues long. Between the trimmed V and J ends, which lost 7 bases and 8 bases, there was a span of 20 bases. The receptor was isolated from a human donor in good health (CMV status not recorded). Some clones in this sample may be carry-over from other donors' samples. The sequencing used CD8+ T cells from cultured PBMCs, collected from culture after CMV antigen stimulation. This chain connects TRBV28 to TRBJ1-2; D is unresolved. CDR3 DNA sequence: TGTGCCAGCAATGCGGAGGGCGGACCCATGGGCTACACCTTC. This translates into CASNAEGGPMGYTF.